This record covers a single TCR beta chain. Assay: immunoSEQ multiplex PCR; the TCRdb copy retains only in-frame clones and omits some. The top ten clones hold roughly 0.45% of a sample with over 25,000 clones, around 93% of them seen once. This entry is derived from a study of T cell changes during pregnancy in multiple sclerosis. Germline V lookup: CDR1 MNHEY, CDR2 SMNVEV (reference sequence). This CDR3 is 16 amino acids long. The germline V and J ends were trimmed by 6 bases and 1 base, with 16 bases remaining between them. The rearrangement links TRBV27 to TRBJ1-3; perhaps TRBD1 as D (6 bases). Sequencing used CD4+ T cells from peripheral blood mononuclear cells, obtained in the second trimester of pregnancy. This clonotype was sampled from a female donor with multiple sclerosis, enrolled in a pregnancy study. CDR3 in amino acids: CASRYTGSGSGNTIYF. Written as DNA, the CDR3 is TGTGCCAGCAGGTATACAGGGTCTGGTTCTGGAAACACCATATATTTT.